Sequencing of this TCR beta chain was carried out in a study of Ad26.COV2.S vaccination and SARS-CoV-2 variants. Study-wide findings and caveats: Non-spike TCR breadth was similar in vaccine and placebo recipients.

Produced via immunoSEQ multiplex PCR; TCRdb's table is partial and in-frame only. The data contain some 350,000 clones, roughly 94% of them singletons. Notes on this clone: Its antigen is unknown.

The germline V gene has CDR1 LNHDA and CDR2 SQIVND (reference sequence). This CDR3 has 14 residues. J was trimmed by 10 bases and V by 6 bases; bases with no gene match: 9. This TCR came from a human donor who had recovered from COVID-19. This specimen was peripheral blood, taken after recovery from COVID-19. The gene calls are TRBV19 and TRBJ1-6, with TRBD1 identical over 7 bases. This CDR3 is CASRDQGGNSPLHF. CDR3 DNA sequence: TGTGCCAGTAGGGACCAGGGGGGGAACTCACCCCTCCACTTT.